This TCR beta chain was sequenced for a study of cytomegalovirus exposure and HLA in healthy donors. V was shortened by 6 bases and J by 7 bases, with 14 bases between the two germline ends. CDR3 size: 13 residues. Germline loops: CDR1 SGHRS, CDR2 YFSETQ. This clone has more than one count but fewer than ten. The antigen remains undetermined. Study-wide points: No immune exposure information besides CMV serostatus was available.

The study ran its PCR with 60 Vbeta and 13 Jbeta primers. The repertoire was sequenced with immunoSEQ multiplex PCR; TCRdb's copy has only in-frame clones and lacks some. The sample holds roughly 240,000 clones, about three quarters seen once. Sequenced: PBMCs. This clonotype was sampled from a boy aged 10-17 years in good health and CMV-seronegative. The chain links TRBV5-1 to TRBJ2-1, with D possibly being TRBD2 (6 bases). CDR3 sequence: CASTSLAGNEQFF. For the CDR3, the DNA is TGCGCCAGCACATCCTTGGCGGGGAATGAGCAGTTCTTC. Drawing the rest from reference TRBV5-1 and TRBJ2-1, the complete variable domain is KAGVTQTPRYLIKTRGQQVTLSCSPISGHRSVSWYQQTPGQGLQFLFEYFSETQRNKGNFPGRFSGRQFSNSRSEMNVSTLELGDSALYLCASTSLAGNEQFFGPGTRLTVL.